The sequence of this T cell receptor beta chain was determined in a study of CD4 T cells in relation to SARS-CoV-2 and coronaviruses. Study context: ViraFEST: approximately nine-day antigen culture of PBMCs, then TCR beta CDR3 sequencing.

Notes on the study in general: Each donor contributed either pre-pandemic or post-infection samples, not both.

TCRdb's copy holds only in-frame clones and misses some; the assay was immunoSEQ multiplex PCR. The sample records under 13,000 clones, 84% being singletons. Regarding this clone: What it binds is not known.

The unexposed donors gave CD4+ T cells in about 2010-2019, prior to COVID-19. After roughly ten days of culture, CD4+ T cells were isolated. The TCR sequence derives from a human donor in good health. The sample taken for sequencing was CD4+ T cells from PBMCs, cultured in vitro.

CDR3 protein: CASSRQGALKETQYF. The CDR3, as DNA: TGTGCCAGCAGTCGACAGGGGGCGCTGAAGGAGACCCAGTACTTC. V and J are TRBV2 and TRBJ2-5, with 10 bases lining up with TRBD1. Per the germline V gene, CDR1 is SNHLY and CDR2 is FYNNEI. The CDR3 extends over 15 amino acids. J lost 5 bases, V lost 5 bases, and 8 bases had no gene match. Filled out from reference TRBV2 and TRBJ2-5, the complete variable domain reads EPEVTQTPSHQVTQMGQEVILRCVPISNHLYFYWYRQILGQKVEFLVSFYNNEISEKSEIFDDQFSVERPDGSNFTLKIRSTKLEDSAMYFCASSRQGALKETQYFGPGTRLLVL.